One T cell receptor (beta chain) is described in this entry. This clone was observed once. Its antigen remains unidentified. Base-call qualities are not available, and no considerably larger clone is one nucleotide away. This entry is derived from a study of cytomegalovirus exposure and HLA in healthy donors (dated by TCRdb to about 2017). Some background on the complete study: In an earlier analysis of roughly 500 of the donors, 250 to 350 Gb of sequence data and roughly 100 million unique TCR beta sequences from 150 million to 200 million T cells were reported. Donor age, sex, ethnicity and CMV serostatus were collected together with the repertoire data. Besides the first cohort of roughly 640 subjects, a separate validation cohort made up of 95 to 150 different subjects was used. The number of typed donors differed by locus: 629-630 for A, B, C, DRB1 and DQB1; 522 for DQA1; fewer than 610 for DPA1; and around 470 for DPB1. Genome-wide SNP genotypes for about 55% of the roughly 670 donors were used in a later genetic analysis, which treated that subset as a discovery cohort. Several DR-DQ haplotypes were handled as single units for association and clustering, since linkage in the cohort was strong. Among roughly 400 genotyped donors of the cohort, an average of roughly 230,000 unique TCR beta nucleotide sequences was sequenced per donor, of which about 18% were non-productive. A later analysis re-examined previously published TCR beta repertoires from 600 to 700 donors and added high-resolution HLA genotyping to investigate patterns of TCR occurrence. Every discovery cohort repertoire had been produced on one sequencing platform. Of the 350 to 450 genotyped donors, 75% to 85% were placed in the genetic ancestry cluster associated with self-reported Caucasian donors. Rather than using new phenotypic data, the later analysis identified candidate immune exposures from TCR beta sequences and from how often those sequences occurred across donors. The study aimed to test whether cataloging public T cell receptors could reveal signatures of past pathogen exposure. Approximately 300 gigabases of sequencing data and approximately 80 million unique TCR sequences were included in an early release covering about 620 HLA-typed donors. The study used immunosequencing to profile the T cell repertoires of approximately 690 subjects and linked those repertoires to cytomegalovirus serostatus. To predict cytomegalovirus infection status, the study combined high-throughput TCR immunosequencing, statistical association of individual TCRs with disease status, and machine learning. HLA typing covered class I and class II loci at four-digit resolution. In an earlier analysis of 500 to 650 of the donors, high-throughput TCR beta sequencing was used to judge whether each TCR beta V gene segment behaved as functional or pseudogenic. What the study reported, not specific to this receptor: In an earlier analysis of 450 to 750 of the donors, most TCR beta V segments appeared in productive rearrangements about 90% or about 30% of the time, broadly matching IMGT annotations. Linkage disequilibrium might explain the correlated functional status among segregating V segments, but an unknown experimental factor could not be ruled out. Compared with the approximately 670-donor mean, donors in an Asian-associated ancestry cluster had fewer N-insertions in productive TCRs, according to a later genetic analysis. According to the authors, the approach could potentially be generalized to other disease states and immunological phenotypes. Presence/absence analyses assumed roughly uniform sequencing depth across donors, an assumption that may not hold. A group of highly shared sequence variants was considered likely to be a technical artifact of the sequencing pipeline. In both the original and validation cohorts, the classifier was reported to diagnose cytomegalovirus status with high specificity and sensitivity. Because counts were too low, roughly 17 rarely observed V segments, including chromosome 9 orphons, were left out of the earlier analysis of 587 of the donors. Because HLA typing was unavailable for some donors at each locus, only the typed subset was used in association tests. The cohort was sequenced for TCR beta chains only, and without alpha or paired-chain data the features that could be detected were limited. Assigning TCR associations to individual alleles was difficult when HLA alleles, especially DR and DQ, strongly co-occurred. A total of 150 or so TCR beta chains were listed by the study as associated with cytomegalovirus. A later analysis associated 15,000 to 20,000 TCR beta sequences with specific HLA alleles at a false discovery rate of 0.05. In vitro tests confirmed that a few of the cytomegalovirus-associated TCR beta chains recognize cytomegalovirus antigens. Across donors, most TCR sequences were observed very rarely, whereas some public TCRs were present in many individuals. A later analysis found that TCR association rates varied across HLA loci, with DRB1 alleles showing the most associated TCRs and HLA-C alleles the fewest. A later analysis found that most CMV-associated TCR beta chains appeared HLA-restricted, with HLA associations seemingly driven largely by CMV exposure. Compared with equally common non-associated chains, HLA-associated TCR beta chains in a later analysis were more clonally expanded and had lower generation probabilities. Immune exposure information for the cohort was limited to CMV serostatus. A further reported finding was that TCR beta sequences accurately predicted the HLA-A and HLA-B alleles for most subjects in the first cohort. Several of the top co-occurrence clusters appeared to be linked to parvovirus B19, influenza, CMV and Epstein-Barr virus, according to a later analysis. An association between a missense DCLRE1C variant and V-gene and J-gene trimming of TCR beta chains was found in a later genetic analysis and replicated in an independent cohort.

Receptor libraries were prepared by the immunoSEQ multiplex PCR assay. The multiplex PCR relied on a mix of 60 forward primers for TCR Vbeta segments and 13 reverse primers for TCR Jbeta segments. A multiplex PCR assay on genomic DNA amplified the CDR3 region of rearranged TCR beta genes. The Illumina HiSeq System was used to sequence the amplified TCR beta libraries as 87-base-pair reads. On the study's bioinformatics: In a later analysis, tens of millions of unique TCR beta chains were counted across the 650 to 750 repertoires, and around 10 million of these chains were shared by at least two donors. A nearest-neighbor algorithm error-corrected the raw reads and collapsed the reads into unique sequences, merging closely related sequences to remove PCR and sequencing errors. V, D and J gene segments were assigned by aligning CDR3 sequences to IMGT reference sequences. For a sequence to be retained, a match of at least six nucleotides to both a V gene segment and a J gene segment was required. A rearrangement counted as productive if the CDR3 had no stop codons and remained in frame with V and J, and every other rearrangement counted as non-productive. CDR3 was defined according to IMGT convention as the region running from the second conserved V-encoded cysteine to the conserved J-encoded phenylalanine. Sequences without an unambiguous match to a single V gene segment were excluded from the earlier analysis of almost 600 of the donors. In an earlier analysis of several hundred of the donors, a V segment was called functional when productive rearrangements were above 56.7%, and segregating when the standard deviation between donors exceeded 5%. To diagnose cytomegalovirus status from the catalog of TCR beta chain sequences, a statistical classification framework was built. V and J gene assignment, in a later analysis, came from comparing TCR nucleotide sequences with IMGT/GENE-DB human TR gene sequences. A later analysis assigned CDR3 sequences and most-parsimonious VDJ recombination scenarios with the TCRdist pipeline. In a later analysis, every TCR beta chain was defined by the combination of its CDR3 amino acid sequence and its V-gene family, and reads without a unique V-gene family were dropped. To address suspected cross-contamination and a sequencing artifact, a later analysis removed several hundred highly shared, low-generation-probability nucleotide sequences. For each public chain, a later analysis derived a clonal expansion index from normalized ranks of inferred template counts within each repertoire. In a later analysis, generation probabilities were computed with a VDJ recombination model fitted to out-of-frame rearrangements, and the resulting probabilities were checked against IGoR. In a later analysis, hypergeometric tests were used to score TCR-TCR, TCR-HLA and TCR-CMV co-occurrence, with a repertoire-size bias correction applied to TCR pairs. False discovery rates were estimated in a later analysis by permuting HLA or CMV assignments 20 times. In a later analysis, co-occurring TCRs were grouped using DBSCAN, with TCRdist sequence similarity added in when clustering inside HLA-allele-positive subsets. For co-occurrence clustering, repertoires with fewer than 30,000 or more than 120,000 public chains were excluded, along with a handful of repertoires with anomalous nucleotide sharing. The clones in this table, taken by TCRdb from immuneACCESS, are in-frame only. Not every clone is retained; where verified, under half of the shortfall comes from an unresolved V gene, and the cause of the rest is unknown. Clone size and V and J calls were adopted from that table, with D and trimming inferred from the DNA. A total of 95,000 to 100,000 clones appear in this sample, approximately 85% of them only once. About 3.8% of the sample lies in the top ten.

In total, 666 healthy bone marrow donors made up the cohort. All cohort members were sampled while nominally healthy, although unrecorded immune exposures were likely present. The donor was CMV seronegative and belonged to the group of 352 seronegative cohort members. A peripheral blood sample was provided by each donor, and peripheral blood mononuclear cells were used for TCR beta sequencing. Genomic DNA was extracted from the blood cell samples with the Qiagen DNeasy Blood Extraction Kit. The sample comprised PBMCs. The receptor was isolated from a man aged 30 to 45 in good health and CMV-seronegative.

The CDR3 reads as follows: CASSLVLGLFNEQFF. The bases read TGTGCCAGCAGCTTGGTTCTGGGGCTCTTTAATGAGCAGTTCTTC. Recombination connected TRBV5-6 to TRBJ2-1, with a weak D call of TRBD1 (5 bases match). Via the germline V gene, CDR1 is SGHDT and CDR2 YYEEEE. Inclusive of the bounding cysteine and phenylalanine, the CDR3 is 15 residues long. Only CDR3 DNA remains: 45 bases, in frame from the first base. Relative to germline, V is 0 bases shorter and J is 7 bases shorter, with 14 bases between their ends.